The clone carrying this T cell receptor (beta chain) was found many times. The data are from a study of T cells of healthy individuals. Germline V gene lookup returns CDR1 MNHEY and CDR2 SVGAGI. Germline trimming cut 4 bases from V and 5 bases from J; bases unmatched to any gene: 11. CDR3 length: 16 residues. Each CDR3 protein is one row after TCRdb ran MiXCR on the 5' RACE reads. This table has 75,000 to 95,000 distinct CDR3 sequences, approximately 4.7% appearing once. V and J are TRBV6-5 and TRBJ2-3; 8 bases are shared with TRBD2. This receptor was identified in a female donor in good health. This chain's CDR3 is CASSSPGLVEGDTQYF. The CDR3 nucleotides are TGTGCCAGCAGTTCCCCGGGACTAGTGGAAGGAGATACGCAGTATTTT.